Listed below are T cell receptor beta chains from one sample, sequenced in a study of read filtering for tumor transcriptome and immune sequencing. Via MiXCR, TCRdb re-called the reads, giving one row per CDR3 protein. This table holds about 46,000 distinct CDR3 sequences, roughly 20% found once. Sequencing was carried out using a population of CD138-negative cells sorted from bone marrow. The source is a donor at least 40 years old with multiple myeloma. Each CDR3 is given with its conserved first and last residue. The D gene is left open where the match is weak. Clone size is stated in some rows and not others, as once, few, many or a class when expanded.

CDR3: CASSPGATEEGNTIYF; DNA: TGTGCCAGCAGCCCGGGGGCAACTGAAGAGGGAAACACCATATATTTT; V: TRBV5-4; J: TRBJ1-3; D: -; size: many
CDR3: CASSYIPSGSSDTQYF; DNA: TGCGCCAGCAGCTATATTCCTAGCGGGAGTTCAGATACGCAGTATTTT; V: TRBV5-1; J: TRBJ2-3; D: TRBD2; size: -
CDR3: CASSPSSGRAEFF; DNA: TGTGCCAGCAGTCCAAGTAGCGGGAGGGCCGAGTTCTTC; V: TRBV7-3; J: TRBJ2-1; D: TRBD2; size: few
CDR3: CSVVGGAENYEQYF; DNA: TGCAGCGTCGTCGGGGGGGCTGAGAACTACGAGCAGTACTTC; V: TRBV29-1; J: TRBJ2-7; D: TRBD2; size: many
CDR3: CASSASTDTQYF; DNA: TGTGCCAGCAGTGCCAGCACAGATACGCAGTATTTT; V: TRBV27; J: TRBJ2-3; D: -; size: many
CDR3: CSGGGLNTEAFF; DNA: TGCAGCGGTGGGGGGTTGAACACTGAAGCTTTCTTT; V: TRBV29-1; J: TRBJ1-1; D: -; size: many
CDR3: CASSLSGDTEAFF; DNA: TGTGCCAGCAGTTTATCAGGGGACACTGAAGCTTTCTTT; V: TRBV27; J: TRBJ1-1; D: -; size: -
CDR3: CASSLTGGGDTDTQYF; DNA: TGTGCCAGCAGCCTGACCGGAGGGGGAGATACAGATACGCAGTATTTT; V: TRBV28; J: TRBJ2-3; D: -; size: -
CDR3: CASSSVWHEQFF; DNA: TGTGCCAGCAGCAGCGTTTGGCATGAGCAGTTCTTC; V: TRBV7-9; J: TRBJ2-1; D: -; size: many
CDR3: CSARPGETDRGEAQYF; DNA: TGCAGTGCTCGACCGGGTGAAACGGACAGAGGCGAGGCCCAGTACTTC; V: TRBV20-1; J: TRBJ2-5; D: -; size: few
CDR3: CSARMTGRQETQYF; DNA: TGCAGTGCTAGGATGACAGGGAGACAAGAGACCCAGTACTTC; V: TRBV20-1; J: TRBJ2-5; D: TRBD1; size: many
CDR3: CSALNRGGEQYF; DNA: TGCAGTGCGCTGAACAGGGGCGGGGAGCAGTACTTC; V: TRBV20-1; J: TRBJ2-7; D: TRBD1; size: many
CDR3: CASSLKEAHQPQHF; DNA: TGTGCCAGCAGCTTAAAGGAGGCCCATCAGCCCCAGCATTTT; V: TRBV7-3; J: TRBJ1-5; D: -; size: few
CDR3: CASSGGLAVTYEQYF; DNA: TGTGCCAGCAGCGGGGGACTAGCGGTTACCTACGAGCAGTACTTC; V: TRBV11-1; J: TRBJ2-7; D: TRBD2; size: few
CDR3: CAWSTTRGIRNEQFF; DNA: TGTGCCTGGAGCACGACCAGGGGGATTAGAAATGAGCAGTTCTTC; V: TRBV30; J: TRBJ2-1; D: TRBD1; size: -
CDR3: CASSRDRVYEQYF; DNA: TGTGCCAGCAGTCGCGACAGGGTGTACGAGCAGTACTTC; V: TRBV12-3/TRBV12-4; J: TRBJ2-7; D: TRBD1; size: many
CDR3: CATSRDLARRDGYTF; DNA: TGTGCCACCAGCAGAGATTTGGCCAGAAGAGATGGCTACACCTTC; V: TRBV15; J: TRBJ1-2; D: -; size: -
CDR3: CASSLAFPSTDTQYF; DNA: TGTGCCAGCAGTCTAGCATTTCCTAGCACAGATACGCAGTATTTT; V: TRBV11-2; J: TRBJ2-3; D: -; size: many
CDR3: CACGRGTDTQYF; DNA: TGTGCCTGCGGGAGGGGCACAGATACGCAGTATTTT; V: TRBV28; J: TRBJ2-3; D: TRBD2; size: -
CDR3: CASSLNDRFSPLHF; DNA: TGTGCCAGCAGCTTAAACGACAGGTTTTCACCCCTCCACTTT; V: TRBV7-2; J: TRBJ1-6; D: -; size: many
CDR3: CASQTNQPQHF; DNA: TGTGCCAGCCAAACGAATCAGCCCCAGCATTTT; V: TRBV28; J: TRBJ1-5; D: -; size: many
CDR3: CASSARRGTRYGYTF; DNA: TGTGCCAGCAGCGCTAGGCGGGGGACCCGCTATGGCTACACCTTC; V: TRBV11-3; J: TRBJ1-2; D: -; size: many
CDR3: CSAWTGRGNQPQHF; DNA: TGCAGTGCCTGGACAGGGAGAGGCAATCAGCCCCAGCATTTT; V: TRBV20-1; J: TRBJ1-5; D: TRBD1; size: -
CDR3: CASSRYGDEQFF; DNA: TGTGCCAGCAGCCGGTACGGCGATGAGCAGTTCTTC; V: TRBV11-2; J: TRBJ2-1; D: -; size: few
CDR3: CSVEVRGIGTDTQYF; DNA: TGCAGCGTTGAAGTCCGAGGGATTGGCACAGATACGCAGTATTTT; V: TRBV29-1; J: TRBJ2-3; D: -; size: many
CDR3: CASNIGTRTSTDTQYF; DNA: TGTGCCAGCAACATTGGTACGAGAACAAGCACAGATACGCAGTATTTT; V: TRBV7-2; J: TRBJ2-3; D: -; size: many
CDR3: CASNPGQGYQPQHF; DNA: TGTGCCAGCAACCCGGGACAGGGTTATCAGCCCCAGCATTTT; V: TRBV28; J: TRBJ1-5; D: TRBD1; size: -
CDR3: CASSLGVRASSYNEQFF; DNA: TGTGCCAGCAGCTTGGGGGTTCGCGCGAGCTCCTACAATGAGCAGTTCTTC; V: TRBV5-4; J: TRBJ2-1; D: -; size: medium-sized
CDR3: CSASRSGGSGELFF; DNA: TGCAGTGCTAGTCGGAGCGGGGGGTCCGGGGAGCTGTTTTTT; V: TRBV20-1; J: TRBJ2-2; D: TRBD2; size: many